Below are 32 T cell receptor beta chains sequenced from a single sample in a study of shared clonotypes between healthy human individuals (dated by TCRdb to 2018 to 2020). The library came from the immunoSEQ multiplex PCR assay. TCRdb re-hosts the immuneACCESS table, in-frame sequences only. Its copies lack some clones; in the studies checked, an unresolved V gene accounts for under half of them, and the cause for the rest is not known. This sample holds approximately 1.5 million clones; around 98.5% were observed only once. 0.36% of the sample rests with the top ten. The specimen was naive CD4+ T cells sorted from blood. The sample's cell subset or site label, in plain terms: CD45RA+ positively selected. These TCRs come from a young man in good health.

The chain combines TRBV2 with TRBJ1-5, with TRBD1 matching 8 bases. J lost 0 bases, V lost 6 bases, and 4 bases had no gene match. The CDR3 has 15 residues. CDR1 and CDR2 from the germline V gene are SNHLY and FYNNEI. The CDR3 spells CASRLGQASNQPQHF. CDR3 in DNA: TGTGCCAGCAGGCTGGGACAGGCTAGCAATCAGCCCCAGCATTTT.

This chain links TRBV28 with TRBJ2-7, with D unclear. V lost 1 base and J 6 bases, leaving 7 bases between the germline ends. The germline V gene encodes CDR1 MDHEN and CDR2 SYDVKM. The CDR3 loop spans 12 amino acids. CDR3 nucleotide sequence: TGTGCCAGCAGTTTATCCCACAGCGAGCAGTACTTC. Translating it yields CASSLSHSEQYF.

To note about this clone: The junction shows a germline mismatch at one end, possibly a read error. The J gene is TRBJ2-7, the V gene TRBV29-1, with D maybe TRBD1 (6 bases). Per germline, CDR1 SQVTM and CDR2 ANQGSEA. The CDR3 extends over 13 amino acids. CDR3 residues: CSVGWTVSNEQYF. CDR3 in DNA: TGCAGCGTTGGGTGGACAGTCTCCAACGAGCAGTACTTC.

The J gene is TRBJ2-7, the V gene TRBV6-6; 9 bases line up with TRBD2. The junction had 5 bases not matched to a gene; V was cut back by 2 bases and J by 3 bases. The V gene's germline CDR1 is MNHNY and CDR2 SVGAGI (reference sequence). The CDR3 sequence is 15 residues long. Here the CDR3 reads CASSYGAGGRYEQYF. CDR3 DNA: TGTGCCAGCAGTTACGGGGCGGGAGGGCGCTACGAGCAGTACTTC.

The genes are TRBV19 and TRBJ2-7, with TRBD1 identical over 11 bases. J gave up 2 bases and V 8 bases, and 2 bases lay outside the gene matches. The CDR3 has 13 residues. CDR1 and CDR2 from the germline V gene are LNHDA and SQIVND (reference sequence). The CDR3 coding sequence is TGTGCCAGTGGGACAGGGGGAACCTACGAGCAGTACTTC. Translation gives CASGTGGTYEQYF.

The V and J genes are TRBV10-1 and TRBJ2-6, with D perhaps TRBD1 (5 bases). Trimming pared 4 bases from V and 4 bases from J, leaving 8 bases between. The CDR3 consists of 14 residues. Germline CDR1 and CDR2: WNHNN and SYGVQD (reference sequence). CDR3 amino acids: CASSAGSGANVLTF. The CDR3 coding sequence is TGCGCCAGCAGTGCAGGGTCCGGGGCCAACGTCCTGACTTTC.

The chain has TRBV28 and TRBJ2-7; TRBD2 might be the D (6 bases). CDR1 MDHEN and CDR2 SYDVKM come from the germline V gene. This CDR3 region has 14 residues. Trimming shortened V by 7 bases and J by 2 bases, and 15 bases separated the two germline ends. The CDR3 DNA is TGTGCCAGCACCCCGAGGGTAGCGGCCTACGAGCAGTACTTC. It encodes CASTPRVAAYEQYF.

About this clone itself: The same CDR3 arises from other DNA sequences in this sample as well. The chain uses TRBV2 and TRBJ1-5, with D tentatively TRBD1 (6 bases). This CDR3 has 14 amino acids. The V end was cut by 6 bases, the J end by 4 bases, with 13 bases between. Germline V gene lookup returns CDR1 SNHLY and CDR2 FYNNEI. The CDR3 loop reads CASRGGQSNQPQHF. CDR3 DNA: TGTGCCAGCAGGGGTGGACAGTCAAATCAGCCCCAGCATTTT.

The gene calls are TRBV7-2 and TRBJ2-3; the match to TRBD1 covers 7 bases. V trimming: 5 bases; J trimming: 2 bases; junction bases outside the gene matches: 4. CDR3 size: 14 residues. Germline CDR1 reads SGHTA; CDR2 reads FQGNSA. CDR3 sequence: CASSRDRATDTQYF. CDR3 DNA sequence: TGTGCCAGCAGCCGAGACAGGGCCACAGATACGCAGTATTTT.

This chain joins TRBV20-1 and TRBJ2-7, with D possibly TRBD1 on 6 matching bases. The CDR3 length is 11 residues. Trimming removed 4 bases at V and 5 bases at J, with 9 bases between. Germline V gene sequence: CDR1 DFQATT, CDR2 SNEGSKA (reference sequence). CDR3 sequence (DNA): TGCAGTGCTACGGGACAACACGAGCAGTACTTC. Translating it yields CSATGQHEQYF.

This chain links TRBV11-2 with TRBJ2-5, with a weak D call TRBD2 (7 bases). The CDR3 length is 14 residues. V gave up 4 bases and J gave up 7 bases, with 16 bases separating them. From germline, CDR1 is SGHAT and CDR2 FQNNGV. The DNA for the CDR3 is TGTGCCAGCAGCTCCGTTGGGGAGGGGGTGACCCAGTACTTC. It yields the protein CASSSVGEGVTQYF.

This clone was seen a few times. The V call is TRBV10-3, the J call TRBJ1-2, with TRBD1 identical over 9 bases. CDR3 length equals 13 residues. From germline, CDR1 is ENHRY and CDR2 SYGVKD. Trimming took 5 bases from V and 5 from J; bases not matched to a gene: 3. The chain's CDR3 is CAISRDREYGYTF. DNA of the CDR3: TGTGCCATCAGTAGGGACAGGGAGTATGGCTACACCTTC.

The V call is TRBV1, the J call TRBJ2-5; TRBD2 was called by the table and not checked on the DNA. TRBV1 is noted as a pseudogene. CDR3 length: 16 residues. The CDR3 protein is CTSSQGLAGDQETQYF. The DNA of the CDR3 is TGCACCAGCAGCCAAGGGCTAGCGGGAGATCAAGAGACCCAGTACTTC.

CDR3 loop: CASSLFTRGETQYF. In DNA form, the CDR3 reads TGCGCCAGCAGCTTGTTTACCCGGGGAGAGACCCAGTACTTC. The chain has TRBV5-1 and TRBJ2-5, with D perhaps TRBD2 (5 bases). This CDR3 spans 14 amino acids. V dropped 1 base and J dropped 4 bases, with 11 bases sitting between them. Germline V CDR1 and CDR2: SGHRS, YFSETQ.

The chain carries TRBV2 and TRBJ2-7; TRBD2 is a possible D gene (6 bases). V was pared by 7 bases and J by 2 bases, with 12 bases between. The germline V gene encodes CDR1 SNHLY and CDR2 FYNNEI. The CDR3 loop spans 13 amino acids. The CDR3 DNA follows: TGTGCCAGCATTGCCGGGAGCACCTACGAGCAGTACTTC. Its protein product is CASIAGSTYEQYF.

Written as DNA, the CDR3 is TGTGCCAGCAGGGATCTACTAGCCAAAAACATTCAGTACTTC. It yields the protein CASRDLLAKNIQYF. This chain connects TRBV6-1 to TRBJ2-4, with D unresolved. The CDR3 contains 14 residues. V was pared by 6 bases and J by 0 bases, with 9 bases between. The germline gives CDR1 MNHNS, CDR2 SASEGT.

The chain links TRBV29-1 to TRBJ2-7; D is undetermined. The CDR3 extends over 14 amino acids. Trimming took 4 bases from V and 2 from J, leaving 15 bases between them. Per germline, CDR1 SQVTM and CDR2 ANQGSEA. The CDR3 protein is CSVAPRFDTYEQYF. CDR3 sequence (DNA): TGCAGCGTTGCCCCTCGGTTCGACACCTACGAGCAGTACTTC.

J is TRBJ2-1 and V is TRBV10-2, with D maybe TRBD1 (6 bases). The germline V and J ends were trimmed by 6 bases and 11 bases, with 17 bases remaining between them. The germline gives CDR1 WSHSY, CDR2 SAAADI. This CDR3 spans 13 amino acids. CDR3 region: CASRSTPGTQQFF. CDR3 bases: TGCGCCAGCAGGTCAACGCCCGGGACACAGCAGTTCTTC.

The CDR3 sequence is CASSEELAGVDGELFF. The CDR3 DNA follows: TGTGCCAGCAGTGAAGAACTAGCGGGAGTGGACGGGGAGCTGTTTTTT. The V gene is TRBV2, the J gene TRBJ2-2; 11 bases map to TRBD2. This CDR3 comprises 16 residues. After removal of 1 base from V and 7 bases from J, the junction contained 5 bases not matched to a gene. Germline CDR1 SNHLY, CDR2 FYNNEI.

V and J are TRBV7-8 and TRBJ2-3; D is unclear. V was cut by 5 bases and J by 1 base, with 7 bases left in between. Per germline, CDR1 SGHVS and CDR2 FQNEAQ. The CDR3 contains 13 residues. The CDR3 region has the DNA TGTGCCAGCAGCGTCCTTGGCACAGATACGCAGTATTTT. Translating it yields CASSVLGTDTQYF. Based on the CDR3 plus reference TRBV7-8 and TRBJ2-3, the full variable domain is GAGVSQSPRYKVAKRGQDVALRCDPISGHVSLFWYQQALGQGPEFLTYFQNEAQLDKSGLPSDRFFAERPEGSVSTLKIQRTQQEDSAVYLCASSVLGTDTQYFGPGTRLTVL.

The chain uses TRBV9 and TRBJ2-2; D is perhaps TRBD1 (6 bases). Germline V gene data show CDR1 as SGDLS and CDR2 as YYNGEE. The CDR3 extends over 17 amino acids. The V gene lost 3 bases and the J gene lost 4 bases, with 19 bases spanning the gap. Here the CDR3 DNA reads TGTGCCAGCAGCGATCCTCTTACGGGACATATCACCGGGGAGCTGTTTTTT. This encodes CASSDPLTGHITGELFF. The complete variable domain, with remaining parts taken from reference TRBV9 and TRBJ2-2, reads DSGVTQTPKHLITATGQRVTLRCSPRSGDLSVYWYQQSLDQGLQFLIQYYNGEERAKGNILERFSAQQFPDLHSELNLSSLELGDSALYFCASSDPLTGHITGELFFGEGSRLTVL.

For the CDR3, the DNA is TGTGCCAGTATGGACAGGGGTGTTATGGACGAGCAGTACTTC. It codes for CASMDRGVMDEQYF. This chain links TRBV19 with TRBJ2-7, with 9 bases matching TRBD1. With 7 bases clipped from V and 5 bases from J, the junction kept 9 bases outside the gene matches. CDR1 is LNHDA and CDR2 is SQIVND in the germline V gene (reference sequence). This CDR3 has 14 residues.

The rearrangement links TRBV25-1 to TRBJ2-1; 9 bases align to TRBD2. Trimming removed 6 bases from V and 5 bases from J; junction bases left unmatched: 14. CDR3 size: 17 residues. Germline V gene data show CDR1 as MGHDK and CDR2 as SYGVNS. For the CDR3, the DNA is TGTGCCAGCAGGAGTCCCGGGACTAGCCTCTATAACAATGAGCAGTTCTTC. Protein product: CASRSPGTSLYNNEQFF.

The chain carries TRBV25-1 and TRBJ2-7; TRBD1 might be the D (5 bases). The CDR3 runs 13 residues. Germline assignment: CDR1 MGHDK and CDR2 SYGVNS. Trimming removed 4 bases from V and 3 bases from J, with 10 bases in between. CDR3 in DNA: TGTGCCAGCAGTGTTGTGGGGCTCTACGAGCAGTACTTC. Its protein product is CASSVVGLYEQYF.

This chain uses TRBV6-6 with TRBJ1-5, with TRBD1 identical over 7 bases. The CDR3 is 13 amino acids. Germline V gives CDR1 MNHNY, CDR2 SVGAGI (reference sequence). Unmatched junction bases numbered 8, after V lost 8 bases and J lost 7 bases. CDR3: CASDRVLEQPQHF. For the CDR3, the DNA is TGTGCCAGCGACAGGGTACTAGAGCAGCCCCAGCATTTT.

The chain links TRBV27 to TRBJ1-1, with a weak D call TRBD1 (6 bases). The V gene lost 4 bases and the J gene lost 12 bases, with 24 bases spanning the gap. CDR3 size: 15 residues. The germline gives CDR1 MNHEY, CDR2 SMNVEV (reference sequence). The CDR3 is CASSYTGQMNSRTFF. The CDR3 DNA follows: TGTGCCAGCAGTTACACGGGACAAATGAACTCGAGAACTTTCTTT.

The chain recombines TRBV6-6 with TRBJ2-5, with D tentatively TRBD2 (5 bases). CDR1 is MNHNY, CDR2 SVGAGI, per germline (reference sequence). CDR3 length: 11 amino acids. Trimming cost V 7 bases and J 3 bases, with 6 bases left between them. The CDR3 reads CASKREETQYF. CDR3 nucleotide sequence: TGTGCCAGCAAGAGGGAAGAGACCCAGTACTTC.

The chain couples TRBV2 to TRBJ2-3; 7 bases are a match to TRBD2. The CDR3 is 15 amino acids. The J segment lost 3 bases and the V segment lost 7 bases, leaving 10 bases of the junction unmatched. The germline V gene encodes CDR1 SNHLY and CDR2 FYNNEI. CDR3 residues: CASNPRPSGTDTQYF. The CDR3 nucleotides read TGTGCCAGCAACCCCCGCCCTAGCGGTACAGATACGCAGTATTTT.

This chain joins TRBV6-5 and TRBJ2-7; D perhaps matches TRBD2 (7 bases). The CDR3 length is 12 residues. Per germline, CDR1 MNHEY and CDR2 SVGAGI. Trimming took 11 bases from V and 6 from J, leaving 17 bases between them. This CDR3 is CAAGALSGEQYF. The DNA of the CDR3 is TGTGCCGCGGGGGCCCTTAGTGGCGAGCAGTACTTC.

The CDR3 here is CSVERGYEQFF. The DNA for the CDR3 is TGCAGCGTTGAAAGGGGATATGAGCAGTTCTTC. This chain joins TRBV29-1 and TRBJ2-1, with D perhaps matching TRBD1 (5 bases). V lost 2 bases and J lost 8, with 7 bases in between. The CDR3 covers 11 residues. CDR1 and CDR2 (germline): SQVTM, ANQGSEA.

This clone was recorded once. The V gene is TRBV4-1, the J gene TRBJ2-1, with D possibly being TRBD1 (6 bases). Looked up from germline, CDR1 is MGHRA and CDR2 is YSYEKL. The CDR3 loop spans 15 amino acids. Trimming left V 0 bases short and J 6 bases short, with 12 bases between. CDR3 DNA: TGCGCCAGCAGCCAAGAGGTCGGACAGCTCAATGAGCAGTTCTTC. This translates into CASSQEVGQLNEQFF.

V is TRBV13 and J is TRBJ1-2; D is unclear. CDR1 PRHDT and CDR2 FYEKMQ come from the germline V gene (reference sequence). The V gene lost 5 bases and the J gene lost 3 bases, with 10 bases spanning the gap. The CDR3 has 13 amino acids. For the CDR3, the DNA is TGTGCCAGCAGCCGGATCCAGGACTATGGCTACACCTTC. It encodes CASSRIQDYGYTF.